This passage covers 25 T cell receptor beta chains from one sample sequenced in a study of T cells in Graves' hyperthyroidism and ophthalmopathy. The investigators amplified TCR beta CDR3 regions from RNA transcripts. The HTBI primer set served for first-round RT-PCR of the TCR CDR3. Each CDR3 protein is one row after TCRdb ran MiXCR on the multiplex PCR reads. Counted here are almost 600,000 distinct CDR3 sequences, roughly 46% occurring once; the ten biggest clones make up approximately 8.4%. Material: peripheral blood or thyroid tissue (not recorded which). These TCRs come from a woman between 18 and 30 years old with Graves' hyperthyroidism.

The rearrangement joins TRBV7-6 to TRBJ1-1; D is unclear. The CDR3 consists of 14 residues. Germline CDR1 is SGHVS and CDR2 is FNYEAQ. The V and J ends lost 5 bases and 7 bases respectively, with 17 bases between them. The CDR3 DNA is TGTGCCAGCAGCACGCAAGTCGTGGACCGTGAAGCTTTCTTT. This codes for CASSTQVVDREAFF.

About this clonotype itself: One junction end does not reproduce the germline sequence, and a read error may be involved. The CDR3 here is CNAEEQVASSYNEQYF. The CDR3 coding sequence is TGCAATGCTGAGGAGCAAGTAGCTAGCTCCTACAATGAGCAGTACTTC. The chain joins TRBV20-1 to TRBJ2-7; a possible D gene is TRBD2 (5 bases). Germline V CDR1 and CDR2: DFQATT, SNEGSKA (reference sequence). The CDR3 consists of 16 residues.

The V and J genes are TRBV25-1 and TRBJ1-2; 10 nucleotides match TRBD1. CDR3 length: 16 amino acids. CDR1 and CDR2 (germline): MGHDK, SYGVNS. J was trimmed by 1 base and V by 3 bases; bases with no gene match: 5. CDR3 residues: CASSDPGTGVNYGYTF. The CDR3 bases are TGTGCCAGCAGTGATCCCGGGACAGGGGTTAACTATGGCTACACCTTC.

This clonotype occurred many times. This chain connects TRBV10-3 to TRBJ1-3; D is ambiguous. The CDR3 is 13 amino acids. Germline assignment: CDR1 ENHRY and CDR2 SYGVKD. V lost 3 bases and J 4 bases, leaving 7 bases between the germline ends. This CDR3 is CAISEERGNTIYF. The CDR3 region has the DNA TGTGCCATCAGTGAAGAACGGGGAAACACCATATATTTT.

CDR3 region: CASSIGGLAGVHEQYF. DNA of the CDR3: TGTGCCAGTAGTATTGGGGGGCTAGCGGGAGTCCACGAGCAGTACTTC. The J gene is TRBJ2-7, the V gene TRBV19; 10 positions agree with TRBD2. Germline V gene sequence: CDR1 LNHDA, CDR2 SQIVND (reference sequence). The ends lost 3 bases at V and 5 bases at J; junction bases unmatched: 10. The CDR3 covers 16 residues.

The chain uses TRBV19 and TRBJ2-1; D is ambiguous. CDR1 LNHDA and CDR2 SQIVND come from the germline V gene (reference sequence). CDR3 length: 13 residues. V was trimmed by 5 bases and J by 2 bases, leaving 7 bases between them. CDR3 loop: CASSPPPYNEQFF. The CDR3 DNA reads TGTGCCAGTAGTCCACCACCCTACAATGAGCAGTTCTTC.

The chain employs TRBV11-3 and TRBJ2-7; either TRBD1 or TRBD2 may fit D (5 bases each). The germline V gene encodes CDR1 SGHNT and CDR2 YENEEA. The CDR3 runs to 14 residues. Trimming left V 5 bases short and J 4 bases short, with 15 bases between. This chain's CDR3 is CASSGSRDDYEQYF. The CDR3 DNA is TGTGCCAGCAGCGGCAGCCGGGACGATTACGAGCAGTACTTC.

On this clonotype itself: The CDR3 does not close with the conserved phenylalanine or tryptophan, likely indicating a read error. It is unclear where the CDR3 begins or ends on the DNA, so no DNA is shown, and the CDR3 is as TCRdb lists it. The chain couples TRBV24-1 to TRBJ2-2. CDR1 is KGHDR, CDR2 SFDVKD, per germline. The CDR3 totals 16 residues, both ends included. The CDR3 is CATSDFSRSFGGELLS.

This clonotype was seen repeatedly, ten times or more. The chain has TRBV7-9 and TRBJ1-2; no clear D. CDR3 length equals 15 residues. Germline V gene sequence: CDR1 SEHNR, CDR2 FQNEAQ (reference sequence). V lost 5 bases, J lost 4 bases, and 17 bases lay in between. The CDR3 DNA is TGTGCCAGCAGCCATCCCGTAGAGAACCCCTATGGCTACACCTTC. It translates to CASSHPVENPYGYTF.

This clonotype appeared a few times. The chain combines TRBV7-3 with TRBJ2-1; D unresolved. Trimming cost V 2 bases and J 0 bases, with 14 bases left between them. The CDR3 is made up of 17 amino acids. CDR1 SGHTA and CDR2 FQGTGA come from the germline V gene. The CDR3 sequence is CASSLEVAESSYNEQFF. As DNA, the CDR3 is TGTGCCAGCAGCTTAGAAGTGGCTGAGAGCTCCTACAATGAGCAGTTCTTC.

This clonotype appeared many times. The chain combines TRBV12-3 or TRBV12-4 with TRBJ1-1, with D perhaps matching TRBD1 (6 bases). The CDR3 has 16 residues. Between the trimmed V and J ends, which lost 2 bases and 1 base, there was a span of 14 bases. CDR3: CASSLWGLGRNTEAFF. DNA for the CDR3: TGTGCCAGCAGTTTATGGGGGCTCGGTAGGAACACTGAAGCTTTCTTT.

This clonotype has ten or more counts. V and J are TRBV6-1 and TRBJ2-5; weak D call: TRBD1 (6 bases). The CDR3 extends over 16 amino acids. CDR1 and CDR2 from the germline V gene are MNHNS and SASEGT. V lost 6 bases, J lost 4 bases, and 21 bases lay in between. The CDR3 sequence is CASRGKAGMDRETQYF. The CDR3 DNA is TGTGCCAGCAGGGGAAAAGCCGGGATGGACAGAGAGACCCAGTACTTC.

CDR3 nucleotide sequence: TGTGCCAGCAAACAGGGACGGAACACAGATACGCAGTATTTT. As protein: CASKQGRNTDTQYF. The chain is built from TRBV2 and TRBJ2-3, with D perhaps TRBD1 (6 bases). The germline V and J ends were trimmed by 7 bases and 2 bases, with 13 bases remaining between them. This CDR3 region has 14 residues. The germline CDR1 and CDR2 sequences are SNHLY and FYNNEI.

The chain has TRBV10-3 and TRBJ2-3, with 13 bases aligning to TRBD2. The germline V gene encodes CDR1 ENHRY and CDR2 SYGVKD. The CDR3 is made up of 15 amino acids. Trimming at V came to 7 bases and at J to 6 bases, leaving 7 bases not matched to a gene. CDR3 protein: CAITRELAGGDTQYF. DNA of the CDR3: TGTGCCATCACCCGCGAACTAGCGGGGGGGGATACGCAGTATTTT.

This clonotype came up many times. This sequence joins TRBV19 and TRBJ1-1; D ambiguous. Trimming shortened V by 2 bases and J by 5 bases, and 6 bases separated the two germline ends. Germline V gives CDR1 LNHDA, CDR2 SQIVND (reference sequence). The CDR3 is 12 residues long. The CDR3 DNA sequence: TGTGCCAGTAGTATAAGGAAGACTGAAGCTTTCTTT. Protein sequence: CASSIRKTEAFF.

On this clonotype itself: A much larger clone lies one base from this, so it may be a read error. Given the absence of the conserved phenylalanine or tryptophan at the CDR3 end, a read error is likely. This sequence joins TRBV14 and TRBJ1-1; D is ambiguous. The V and J ends lost 4 bases and 5 bases respectively, with 11 bases between them. Germline CDR1 and CDR2: SGHDN and FVKESK. The CDR3 is 13 amino acids. CDR3 in DNA: TGTGCCAGCAGCCTAGAAGTCGTGACTGAAGCTTTCCTT. Its protein is CASSLEVVTEAFL.

This clonotype has ten or more counts. V and J are TRBV7-9 and TRBJ2-7; tentatively, D is TRBD2 (5 bases). Per germline, CDR1 SEHNR and CDR2 FQNEAQ (reference sequence). This CDR3 region has 13 residues. V lost 5 bases, J lost 4 bases, and 12 bases lay in between. This chain's CDR3 is CASSGSKGYEQYF. The CDR3 region has the DNA TGTGCCAGCAGCGGGAGTAAAGGGTACGAGCAGTACTTC.

In this sample, this clonotype turned up many times. The V and J genes are TRBV7-2 and TRBJ1-5; 7 nucleotides align to TRBD1. Losses at the gene ends were 5 bases for V and 6 bases for J; bases not matched to a gene: 13. Looked up from germline, CDR1 is SGHTA and CDR2 is FQGNSA. The CDR3 totals 16 residues. In nucleotides, the CDR3 is TGTGCCAGCAGCACCGACCCCAGGGGGGTGGGTCAGCCCCAGCATTTT. This translates into CASSTDPRGVGQPQHF.

This clonotype was counted many times. The chain has TRBV29-1 and TRBJ2-5; 13 bases are shared with TRBD2. Looked up from germline, CDR1 is SQVTM and CDR2 is ANQGSEA. This CDR3 region has 15 residues. V lost 5 bases, J lost 0 bases, and 3 bases stayed unmatched. In DNA form, the CDR3 reads TGCAGCGTTTCGACTAGCGGGGGGTACCAAGAGACCCAGTACTTC. Its translation: CSVSTSGGYQETQYF.

The rearrangement uses TRBV6-5 and TRBJ1-4; 7 positions match TRBD1. The CDR3 loop spans 17 amino acids. Looked up from germline, CDR1 is MNHEY and CDR2 is SVGAGI. V gave up 6 bases and J gave up 2 bases; unmatched junction bases: 12. The CDR3 sequence: CASRNRDSRPTNEKLFF. CDR3 DNA: TGTGCCAGCAGGAACCGGGACAGCCGGCCTACTAATGAAAAACTGTTTTTT.

In this sample, this clonotype turned up many times. The chain links TRBV3-1 to TRBJ2-2, with no clear D. The ends were cut back, 4 bases at V and 1 base at J, with 7 bases in the middle. Germline-derived CDR1 and CDR2 are LGHDT and YNNKEL (reference sequence). The CDR3 length is 14 residues. The CDR3 DNA follows: TGTGCCAGCAGCCCGGACCTGAACACCGGGGAGCTGTTTTTT. This sequence encodes CASSPDLNTGELFF.

This clonotype was counted at least ten times. The rearrangement links TRBV14 to TRBJ1-2; 7 bases are shared with TRBD1. V was pared by 6 bases and J by 2 bases, with 6 bases of the junction left unmatched. This CDR3 comprises 14 residues. Germline CDR1 and CDR2: SGHDN and FVKESK. CDR3 nucleotides: TGTGCCAGCAGACCGACAGGGAACAACTATGGCTACACCTTC. This codes for CASRPTGNNYGYTF.

This clonotype has only a few counts. The chain couples TRBV15 to TRBJ2-3; a weak D match, TRBD1 (6 bases). Germline CDR1 reads LNHNV; CDR2 reads YYDKDF (reference sequence). The CDR3 covers 15 residues. V lost 2 bases to trimming and J lost 3 bases, with 12 bases between them. CDR3 sequence (DNA): TGTGCCACCAGCAGAACAGGGTCCTGGACAGATACGCAGTATTTT. Its translation is CATSRTGSWTDTQYF.

The gene calls are TRBV29-1 and TRBJ2-7, with D perhaps TRBD1 (5 bases). CDR3 size: 13 residues. V was shortened by 6 bases and J by 5 bases, with 17 bases between the two germline ends. Germline V gene data show CDR1 as SQVTM and CDR2 as ANQGSEA. CDR3 residues: CSVSRGGEHEQYF. The DNA of the CDR3 is TGCAGCGTCTCAAGGGGCGGCGAACACGAGCAGTACTTC.

The chain combines TRBV20-1 with TRBJ1-2; TRBD1 matches at 8 bases. The germline V gene has CDR1 DFQATT and CDR2 SNEGSKA (reference sequence). This CDR3 spans 12 amino acids. CDR3 bases: TGCATTTCCCGACAGGGGATCGCTGGCTACACCTTC. Encoded protein: CISRQGIAGYTF.